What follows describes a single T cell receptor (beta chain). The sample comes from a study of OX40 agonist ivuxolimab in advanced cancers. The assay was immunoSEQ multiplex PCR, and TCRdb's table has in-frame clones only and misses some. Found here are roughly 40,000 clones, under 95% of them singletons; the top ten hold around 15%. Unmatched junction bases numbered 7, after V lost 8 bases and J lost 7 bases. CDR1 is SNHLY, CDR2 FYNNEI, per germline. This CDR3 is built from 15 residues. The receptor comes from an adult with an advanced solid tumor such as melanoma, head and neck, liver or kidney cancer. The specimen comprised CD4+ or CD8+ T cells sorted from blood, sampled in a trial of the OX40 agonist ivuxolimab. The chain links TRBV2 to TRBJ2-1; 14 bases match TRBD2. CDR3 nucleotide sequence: TGTGCCAGCGGCTCCGGGACTAGCGGGAGTAATGAGCAGTTCTTC. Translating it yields CASGSGTSGSNEQFF.